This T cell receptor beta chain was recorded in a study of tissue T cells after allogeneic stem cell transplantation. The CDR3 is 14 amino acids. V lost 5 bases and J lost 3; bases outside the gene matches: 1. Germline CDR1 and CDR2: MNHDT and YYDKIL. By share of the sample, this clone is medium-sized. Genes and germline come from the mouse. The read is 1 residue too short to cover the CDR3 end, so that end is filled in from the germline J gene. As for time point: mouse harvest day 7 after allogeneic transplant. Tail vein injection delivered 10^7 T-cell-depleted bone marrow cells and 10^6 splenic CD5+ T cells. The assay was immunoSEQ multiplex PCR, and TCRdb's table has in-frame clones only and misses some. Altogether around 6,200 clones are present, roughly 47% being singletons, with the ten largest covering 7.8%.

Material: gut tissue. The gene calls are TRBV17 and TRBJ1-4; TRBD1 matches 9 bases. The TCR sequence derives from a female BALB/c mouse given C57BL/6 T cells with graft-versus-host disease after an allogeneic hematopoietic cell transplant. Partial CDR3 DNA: TGTGCTAGCAGTCGGACAGGGGCCAACGAAAGATTATTT. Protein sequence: CASSRTGANERLF. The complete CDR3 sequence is CASSRTGANERLFF.